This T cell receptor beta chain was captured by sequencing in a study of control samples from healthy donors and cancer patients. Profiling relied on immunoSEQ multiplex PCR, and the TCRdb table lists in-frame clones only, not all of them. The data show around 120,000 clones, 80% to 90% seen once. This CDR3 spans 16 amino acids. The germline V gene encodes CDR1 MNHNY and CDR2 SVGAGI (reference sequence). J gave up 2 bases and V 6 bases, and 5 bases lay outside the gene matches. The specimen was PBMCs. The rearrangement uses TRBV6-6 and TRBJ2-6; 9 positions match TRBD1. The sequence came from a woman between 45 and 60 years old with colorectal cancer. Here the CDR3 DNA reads TGTGCCAGCAGGGTAGGACAGGGGACTGGGGCCAACGTCCTGACTTTC. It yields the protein CASRVGQGTGANVLTF.